A selection of T cell receptor beta chains follows, all from one sample in a study of shared clonotypes between healthy human individuals. TCRdb's copy holds only in-frame clones and misses some; the assay was immunoSEQ multiplex PCR. The sample contains over a million clones, 70% to 80% of which appear only once. Sequenced sample: memory CD4+ T cells from PBMCs. All receptors derive from a man between 18 and 35 years old in good health. Some clones in this sample may be carry-over from other donors' samples. CDR3s include the opening cysteine and the closing phenylalanine or tryptophan. The D gene is left open where the match is weak. The listing skips clone size in some rows; elsewhere it reads once, few, many or a size class.

>NA|TRBJ2-7|TRBV27|TRBD1
TGTGCCAGCAGTTTCAAGGGACAGGGACATCTCTACGAGCAGTACTTC
CASSFKGQGHLYEQYF
>NA|TRBJ2-7|TRBV11-2|NA
TGTGCCAGCAGCTCTTTATCCCCTCGAACCGGGACACCCATCTACGAGCAGTACTTC
CASSSLSPRTGTPIYEQYF
>NA|TRBJ1-1|TRBV11-2|NA
TGTGCCAGCAGCTCCGGAACCGGGGCTTTCTTT
CASSSGTGAFF
>NA|TRBJ2-3|TRBV4-1|NA
TGCGCCAGCAGCCAAGATGGGGAACAGAAGGCAGATACGCAGTATTTT
CASSQDGEQKADTQYF
>few|TRBJ1-5|TRBV6-1|NA
TGTGCCAGCAGGGACAATCAGCCCCAGCATTTT
CASRDNQPQHF
>once|TRBJ1-4|TRBV5-1|TRBD1
TGCGCCAGCAGCGCCGGGACAGGACGTAATGAAAAACTGTTTTTT
CASSAGTGRNEKLFF
>NA|TRBJ1-5|TRBV7-2|NA
TGTGCCAGCAGCTTATACGCAGGGAACAATCAGCCCCAGCATTTT
CASSLYAGNNQPQHF
>few|TRBJ1-4|TRBV6-5|NA
TGTGCCAGCAGCGACAAGAGGGGGTTCGGCGCGAAACTGTTTTTT
CASSDKRGFGAKLFF
>many|TRBJ2-1|TRBV6-1|TRBD2
TGTGCCAGCAGTGGTAGAGCGGGAGACTCCTACAATGAGCAGTTCTTC
CASSGRAGDSYNEQFF
>NA|TRBJ2-7|TRBV10-3|NA
TGTGCCATCAGTGAGTCCCCAGCAAGCTACGAGCAGTACTTC
CAISESPASYEQYF
>NA|TRBJ1-4|TRBV11-2|NA
TGTGCCAGCAGGCCCCAGGGTAGGGCTAATGAAAAACTGTTTTTT
CASRPQGRANEKLFF
>few|TRBJ2-2|TRBV30|NA
TGTGCCTGGAGTATAGGGACCGGGGAGCTGTTTTTT
CAWSIGTGELFF
>NA|TRBJ2-5|TRBV28|TRBD2
TGTGCCAGCAGTTTAGCGGGAGGGCCTCAAGAGACCCAGTACTTC
CASSLAGGPQETQYF
>NA|TRBJ1-1|TRBV18|TRBD1
TGTGCCAGCTCTACAACAGGGGGACCCATGAACACTGAAGCTTTCTTT
CASSTTGGPMNTEAFF
>few|TRBJ2-5|TRBV11-2|NA
TGTGCCAGCAGCTTTGGCTTCGGGGAGCGCGGGACCCAGTACTTC
CASSFGFGERGTQYF
>NA|TRBJ1-2|TRBV28|NA
TGTGCCAGCAGCACACCTGGGCAGCGGACGAGGGGAGGCTACACCTTC
CASSTPGQRTRGGYTF
>NA|TRBJ1-4|TRBV7-9|NA
TGTGCCAGCAGCCCCCAAGGGGGAGAGAATGAAAAACTGTTTTTT
CASSPQGGENEKLFF
>few|TRBJ1-4|TRBV7-8|NA
TGTGCCAGCAGGCCTTCCCGGGCCTCGGAAAAACTGTTTTTT
CASRPSRASEKLFF
>NA|TRBJ2-3|TRBV4-1|TRBD2
TGCGCCAGCAGCATCCGACTAGCTTCTACAGATACGCAGTATTTT
CASSIRLASTDTQYF
>NA|TRBJ1-5|TRBV19|NA
TGTGCCAGTATCCCGGGACGAGGTCAGCCCCAGCATTTT
CASIPGRGQPQHF
>NA|TRBJ1-5|TRBV28|NA
TGTGCCAGCAGGCCCTACGTAAAGCATTTT
CASRPYVKHF
>NA|TRBJ2-5|TRBV7-2|TRBD2
TGTGCCAGCAGCTTGCGTACGGGGAGGGCCGGAGAGACCCAGTACTTC
CASSLRTGRAGETQYF
>NA|TRBJ1-1|TRBV5-1|NA
TGCGCCAGCACCGATGGACGGCCGAACACTGAAGCTTTCTTT
CASTDGRPNTEAFF
>NA|TRBJ2-5|TRBV2|NA
TGTGCCAGCAGCCCCGGAACGCCTGGGGAGACCCAGTACTTC
CASSPGTPGETQYF
>NA|TRBJ2-6|TRBV5-1|TRBD2
TGCGCCAGCAGCTCCGGGGGGAGTGGGGCCAACGTCCTGACTTTC
CASSSGGSGANVLTF
>NA|TRBJ2-3|TRBV5-1|NA
TGCGCCAGCAGGATGTTGGATACGCAGTATTTT
CASRMLDTQYF
>NA|TRBJ1-2|TRBV28|TRBD1
TGTGCCAGCACTCAGGGGGGGTATGGCTACACCTTC
CASTQGGYGYTF
>NA|TRBJ1-1|TRBV28|TRBD1
TGTGCCAGCAGTTCCATACAGGGGGCAGGGGACACTGAAGCTTTCTTT
CASSSIQGAGDTEAFF
>NA|TRBJ1-2|TRBV7-9|NA
TGTGCCAGCAGCCGAATCCGGGAGAGGGGTAACTATGGCTACACCTTC
CASSRIRERGNYGYTF
>NA|TRBJ2-1|TRBV29-1|NA
TGCAGCGTTGTTGGCAGGGGTGCGGATGAGCAGTTCTTC
CSVVGRGADEQFF
>NA|TRBJ1-2|TRBV28|TRBD1
TGTGCCAGCAGTCTTTACAGGGGGTACTACACCTTC
CASSLYRGYYTF
>NA|TRBJ2-5|TRBV5-8|NA
TGTGCCAGTTCCAAGGGGAGGTTCGGAGAGACCCAGTACTTC
CASSKGRFGETQYF
>NA|TRBJ2-1|TRBV11-1|NA
TGTGCCAGCGGGGCCTCCCTAGTCTACAATGAGCAGTTCTTC
CASGASLVYNEQFF
>NA|TRBJ2-6|TRBV27|NA
TGTGCCAGCAGTTCCCGGGTAACAGCGTCTGGGGCCAACGTCCTGACTTTC
CASSSRVTASGANVLTF
>few|TRBJ2-3|TRBV2|TRBD1
TGTGCCAGCAGCTACCTTGAAACGGGACAGGGGCCGGGTACGCAGTATTTT
CASSYLETGQGPGTQYF
>NA|TRBJ2-5|TRBV29-1|TRBD2
TGCAGCCCAGGAAATGCGGGAGGGCTGATCGAGACCCAGTACTTC
CSPGNAGGLIETQYF